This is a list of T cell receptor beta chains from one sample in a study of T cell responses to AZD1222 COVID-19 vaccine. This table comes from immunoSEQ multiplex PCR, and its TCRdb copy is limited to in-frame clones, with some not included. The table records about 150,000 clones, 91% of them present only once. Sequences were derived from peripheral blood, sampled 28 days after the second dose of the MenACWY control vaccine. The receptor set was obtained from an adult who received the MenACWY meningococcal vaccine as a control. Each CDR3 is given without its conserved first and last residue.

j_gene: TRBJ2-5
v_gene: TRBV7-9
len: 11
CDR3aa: ASSLEAGETQY

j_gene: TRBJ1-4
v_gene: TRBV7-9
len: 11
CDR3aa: ASSSRLSEKLF

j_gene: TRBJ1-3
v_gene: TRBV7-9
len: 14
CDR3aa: ASSDDRALSGNTIY

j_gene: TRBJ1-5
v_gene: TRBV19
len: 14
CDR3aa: ASTNRGGAADQPQH

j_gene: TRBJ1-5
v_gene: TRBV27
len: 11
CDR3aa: ASSGTKVQPQH

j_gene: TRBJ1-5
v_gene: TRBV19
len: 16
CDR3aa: ASTLAGTTPYSNQPQH

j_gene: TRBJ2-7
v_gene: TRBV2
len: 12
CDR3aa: ASSEQAISYEQY

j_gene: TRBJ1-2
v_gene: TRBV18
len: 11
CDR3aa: ASSPDGNYGYT

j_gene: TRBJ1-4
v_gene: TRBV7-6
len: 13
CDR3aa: ASSLAQGVNEKLF

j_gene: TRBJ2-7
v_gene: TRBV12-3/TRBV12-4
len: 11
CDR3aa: ASTRLGSYEQY

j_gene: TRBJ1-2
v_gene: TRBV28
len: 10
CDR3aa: ASGRGLNGYT

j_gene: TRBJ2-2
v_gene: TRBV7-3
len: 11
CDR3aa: ASSPKGGRELF

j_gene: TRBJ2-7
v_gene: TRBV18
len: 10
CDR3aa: ASSPDRYEQY

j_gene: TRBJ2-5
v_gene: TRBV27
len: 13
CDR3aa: ASSLSGGPWETQY

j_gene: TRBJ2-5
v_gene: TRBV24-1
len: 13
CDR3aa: ATSDPDRAWETQY

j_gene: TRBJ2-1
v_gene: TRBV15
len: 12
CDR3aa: ATAADRGQNEQF

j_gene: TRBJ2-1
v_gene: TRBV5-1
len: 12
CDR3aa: ASSTGGPPNEQF

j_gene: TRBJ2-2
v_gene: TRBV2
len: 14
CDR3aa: ASSPLAGGPTGELF

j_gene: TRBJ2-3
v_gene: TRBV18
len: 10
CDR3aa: ASSSSVDTQY

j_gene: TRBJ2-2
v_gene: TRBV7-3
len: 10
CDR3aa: ASSTYTGELF

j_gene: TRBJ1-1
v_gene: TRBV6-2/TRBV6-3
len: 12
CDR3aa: ASSRPGLNTEAF

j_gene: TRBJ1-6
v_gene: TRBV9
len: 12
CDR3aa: ASSRTGVDSPLH

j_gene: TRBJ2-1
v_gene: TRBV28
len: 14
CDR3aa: ASSPPGTSGYNEQF

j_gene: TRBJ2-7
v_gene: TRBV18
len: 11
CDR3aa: ASSPGGGYEQY

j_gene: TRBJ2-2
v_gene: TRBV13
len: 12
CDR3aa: ASLVGAHTGELF

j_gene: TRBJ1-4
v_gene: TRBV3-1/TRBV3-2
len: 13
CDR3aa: ASSQDTRGGEKLF

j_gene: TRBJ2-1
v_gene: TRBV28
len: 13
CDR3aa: ASSTPGQGADEQF

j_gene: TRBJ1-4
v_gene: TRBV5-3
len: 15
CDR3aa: ARSLVGWMGAGEKLF

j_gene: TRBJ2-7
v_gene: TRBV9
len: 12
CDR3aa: ASSVTPETYEQY

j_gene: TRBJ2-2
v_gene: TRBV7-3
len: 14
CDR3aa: ASSPLTGEMKGELF

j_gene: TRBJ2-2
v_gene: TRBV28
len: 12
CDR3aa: ASSLGDRTGELF

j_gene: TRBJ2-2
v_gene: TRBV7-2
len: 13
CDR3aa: ASSIDISSAGELF

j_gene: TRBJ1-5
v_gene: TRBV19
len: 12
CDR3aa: ASRATNSNQPQH